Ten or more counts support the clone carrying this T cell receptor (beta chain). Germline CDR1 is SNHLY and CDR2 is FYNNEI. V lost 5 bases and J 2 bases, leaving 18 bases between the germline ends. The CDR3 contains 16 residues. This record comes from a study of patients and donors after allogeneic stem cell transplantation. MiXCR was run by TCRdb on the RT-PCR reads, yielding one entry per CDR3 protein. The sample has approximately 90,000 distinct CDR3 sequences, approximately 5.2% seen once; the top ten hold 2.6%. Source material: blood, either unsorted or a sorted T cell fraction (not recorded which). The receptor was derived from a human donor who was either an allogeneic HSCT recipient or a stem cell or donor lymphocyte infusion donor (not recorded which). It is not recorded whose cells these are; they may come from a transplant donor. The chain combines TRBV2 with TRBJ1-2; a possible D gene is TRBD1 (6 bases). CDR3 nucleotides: TGTGCCAGCAGTACACAGGGACACCGGGGGAACTATGGCTACACCTTC. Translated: CASSTQGHRGNYGYTF. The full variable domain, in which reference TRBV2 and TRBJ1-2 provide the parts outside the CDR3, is EPEVTQTPSHQVTQMGQEVILRCVPISNHLYFYWYRQILGQKVEFLVSFYNNEISEKSEIFDDQFSVERPDGSNFTLKIRSTKLEDSAMYFCASSTQGHRGNYGYTFGSGTRLTVV.